This entry describes one T cell receptor beta chain. The antigen it recognizes is unknown. Per-base qualities were not stored, and no clone one base away is much larger. Libraries were built with the immunoSEQ multiplex PCR assay. For the multiplex PCR, a mixture combining 60 forward primers for TCR Vbeta segments and 13 reverse primers for TCR Jbeta segments was used. A multiplex PCR assay on genomic DNA amplified the CDR3 region of rearranged TCR beta genes. The amplified TCR beta libraries were sequenced on the Illumina HiSeq System as 87-base-pair reads. The authors processed their data as follows. A later analysis counted approximately 76 million unique TCR beta chains across the 670 or so repertoires, and some 11 million of these chains were shared by at least two donors. Raw reads were error-corrected and collapsed into unique sequences with a nearest-neighbor algorithm that merged closely related sequences to remove PCR and sequencing errors. V, D and J gene segments were assigned by aligning CDR3 sequences to IMGT reference sequences. For a sequence to be retained, a match of at least six nucleotides was required to both a V gene segment and a J gene segment. A rearrangement was called productive if the CDR3 had no stop codons and remained in frame with V and J, and every other rearrangement was called non-productive. CDR3 was defined by IMGT convention, running from the second conserved V-encoded cysteine to the conserved J-encoded phenylalanine. Sequences without an unambiguous match to a single V gene segment were excluded from the earlier analysis of almost 600 of the donors. An earlier analysis of a few hundred of the donors classified V segments as functional when productive rearrangements were above 56.7% and as segregating when the standard deviation between donors was above 5%. A statistical classification framework was built for diagnosing cytomegalovirus status from the catalog of TCR beta chain sequences. In a later analysis, TCR nucleotide sequences were compared against IMGT/GENE-DB human TR gene sequences so that V and J genes could be assigned. The TCRdist pipeline was used in a later analysis to assign CDR3 sequences and most-parsimonious VDJ recombination scenarios. In a later analysis, each TCR beta chain was defined by its CDR3 amino acid sequence together with its V-gene family, and reads without a unique V-gene family were excluded. As a way to deal with suspected cross-contamination and a sequencing artifact, a later analysis dropped 500 to 700 nucleotide sequences that were highly shared and had low generation probability. For each public chain, a later analysis derived a clonal expansion index from normalized ranks of inferred template counts within each repertoire. A later analysis computed generation probabilities with a VDJ recombination model fitted to out-of-frame rearrangements, and checked the results against IGoR. In a later analysis, TCR-TCR, TCR-HLA and TCR-CMV co-occurrence was scored with hypergeometric tests, and a repertoire-size bias correction was applied to TCR pairs. False discovery rates were estimated in a later analysis by permuting HLA or CMV assignments 20 times. In a later analysis, co-occurring TCRs were grouped using DBSCAN, with TCRdist sequence similarity added in when clustering inside HLA-allele-positive subsets. Repertoires with fewer than 30,000 or more than 120,000 public chains, plus five repertoires with anomalous nucleotide sharing, were excluded from co-occurrence clustering. In its TCRdb copy, this immuneACCESS table keeps in-frame sequences only and misses some clones. Where compared with another copy, unresolved V genes explain less than half of these, and the others have no known cause. V, J and clone size were drawn from that table, and D and trimming were deduced from the DNA. Counted in this sample were approximately 160,000 clones; approximately 78% of them appeared once. Jointly, the top ten make up 0.96% of the sample.

The sample comes from a study of cytomegalovirus exposure and HLA in healthy donors listed by TCRdb under 2017. Regarding the study in general: In an earlier analysis of approximately 640 of the donors, 276 Gb of sequence data and roughly 100 million unique TCR beta sequences from about 190 million T cells were reported. Alongside the repertoire data, information on donor age, sex, ethnicity and CMV serostatus was compiled. Rather than using new phenotypic data, the later analysis identified candidate immune exposures from TCR beta sequences and from how often those sequences occurred across donors. To predict cytomegalovirus infection status, the study combined high-throughput TCR immunosequencing, statistical association of individual TCRs with disease status, and machine learning. Genome-wide SNP genotypes for about 60% of the roughly 670 donors were used in a later genetic analysis, which treated that subset as a discovery cohort. Using immunosequencing, the study profiled T cell repertoires from approximately 700 subjects and related those repertoires to cytomegalovirus serostatus. Typing coverage varied by locus: 629-630 donors for A, B, C, DRB1 and DQB1; more than 500 for DQA1; approximately 570 for DPA1; around 450 for DPB1. All discovery cohort repertoires had been generated on a single sequencing platform. HLA typing included class I and class II loci at four-digit resolution. In addition to the first cohort of 666 subjects, a separate validation cohort of 130 or so different subjects was used. Of the roughly 420 genotyped donors, 81% were placed in the genetic ancestry cluster associated with self-reported Caucasian donors. The study was designed to test whether signatures of past pathogen exposure could be identified by cataloging public T cell receptors. Several DR-DQ haplotypes were treated as single units for association and clustering because of strong linkage in the cohort. An early release covering about 600 HLA-typed donors comprised about 300 gigabases of sequencing data and 85 million to 100 million unique TCR sequences. Among approximately 370 genotyped donors of the cohort, an average of approximately 200,000 unique TCR beta nucleotide sequences was sequenced per donor, of which approximately 19% were non-productive. A later analysis re-analyzed previously published TCR beta repertoires from hundreds of donors and added high-resolution HLA genotyping to study TCR occurrence patterns. An earlier analysis of approximately 580 of the donors used high-throughput TCR beta sequencing to judge whether each TCR beta V gene segment behaved as functional or pseudogenic.

Per the germline V gene, KGHSH is the CDR1 and LQKENI is the CDR2. The CDR3, cysteine through phenylalanine, is 19 amino acids long. Only CDR3 DNA is held: 57 bases, read in frame from base 1. V and J are trimmed by 4 bases and 7 bases, and the gene matches miss 21 bases of the junction. What the study reported, not specific to this receptor: Linkage disequilibrium might explain the correlated functional status among segregating V segments, but an unknown experimental factor could not be ruled out. In the study, 150 to 200 TCR beta chains were listed as associated with cytomegalovirus. A group of highly shared sequence variants was considered likely to be a technical artifact of the sequencing pipeline. Because some donors lacked HLA typing at each locus, the association tests relied only on the typed subset. The earlier analysis of approximately 590 of the donors excluded roughly 16 rarely observed V segments, including chromosome 9 orphons, because counts were too low. Only TCR beta chains were sequenced in this cohort, and the absence of alpha or paired-chain data limited detectable features. A further reported finding was that TCR beta sequences accurately predicted the HLA-A and HLA-B alleles for most subjects in the first cohort. The 87-base-pair reads could not distinguish some IMGT-functional V segments, including TRBV6-2 and TRBV6-3, so those segments were excluded. The classifier was reported to diagnose cytomegalovirus status with high specificity and sensitivity in both the original cohort and the validation cohort. In a later analysis, some 17,000 TCR beta sequences were associated with specific HLA alleles at a false discovery rate of 0.05. According to a later genetic analysis, donors in an Asian-associated ancestry cluster had fewer N-insertions in productive TCRs than the approximately 610-donor mean. While some public TCRs were present in many individuals, most TCR sequences turned up only very rarely across donors. The authors suggested that the approach could potentially be extended to other disease states and immunological phenotypes. Broadly in line with IMGT annotations, most TCR beta V segments showed up in productive rearrangements about 87% or about 30% of the time in an earlier analysis of around 600 of the donors. Immune exposure information for the cohort was limited to CMV serostatus. According to a later analysis, most CMV-associated TCR beta chains appeared to be HLA-restricted, and the HLA associations seemed to be driven largely by CMV exposure. A few of the identified cytomegalovirus-associated TCR beta chains were confirmed in vitro to be specific for cytomegalovirus antigens. V-gene and J-gene trimming of TCR beta chains was associated with a missense DCLRE1C variant in a later genetic analysis, and the association was replicated in an independent cohort. The presence/absence analyses assumed that sequencing depth was roughly uniform across donors, and that assumption may not be true. In a later analysis, HLA-associated TCR beta chains were found to be more clonally expanded and to have lower generation probabilities than equally common non-associated chains. In a later analysis, several top co-occurrence clusters were reported to appear linked to parvovirus B19, influenza, CMV and Epstein-Barr virus. When HLA alleles, especially DR and DQ, strongly co-occurred, attributing TCR associations to individual alleles was difficult. A later analysis found that TCR association rates varied across HLA loci, with DRB1 alleles showing the most associated TCRs and HLA-C alleles the fewest.

The cohort comprised 670 or so healthy bone marrow donors. Cohort members were all nominally healthy when sampled, although unrecorded immune exposures were likely present. The donor tested CMV seropositive, placing the donor among the roughly 270 seropositive members of the cohort. A peripheral blood sample was collected from each donor, and TCR beta sequencing was performed on peripheral blood mononuclear cells. Genomic DNA extraction from the blood cell samples was performed with the Qiagen DNeasy Blood Extraction Kit. The chain was built from TRBV18 and TRBJ2-1, with 8 bases aligning to TRBD2. The sequence was obtained from a girl aged 2-10 years in good health and CMV-seropositive. The sequenced sample consisted of PBMCs. The CDR3 region reads CASSLEDGLALVGLNEQFF. At the DNA level, the sequence is TGTGCCAGCTCACTTGAAGACGGACTAGCCCTCGTCGGGTTAAATGAGCAGTTCTTC.